A single sample gave rise to the 18 T cell receptor beta chains below, sequenced in a study (dated by TCRdb to between 2015 and 2016). Cells that were CD4+CD25+CD127-/low were isolated as Tregs. The method was 5' RACE. For sequencing, an Illumina MiSeq was employed. TCRdb handled the public reads itself, with Q25 trimming in fastp and clone calling in MiXCR, and kept productive beta chains. CDR3 protein sequences are deduplicated, and each keeps its most common genes and DNA. Here the sample has tens of thousands of distinct CDR3 sequences; 26% occur a single time. Roughly 2.1% of the sample is taken by the ten largest. The sequenced sample was tumor-infiltrating Tregs sorted from the breast tumor. The origin of the receptors is a female donor with breast cancer.

The V and J genes are TRBV20-1 and TRBJ1-1; no firm D call. Per germline, CDR1 DFQATT and CDR2 SNEGSKA (reference sequence). Trimming removed 6 bases from V and 2 bases from J, with 19 bases in between. The CDR3 has 15 residues. The CDR3 protein is CSADKGGNRNTEAFF. The CDR3 DNA follows: TGCAGTGCGGATAAGGGAGGGAACAGAAACACTGAAGCTTTCTTT.

The V gene is TRBV4-1, the J gene TRBJ1-6, with 7 bases matching TRBD1. This CDR3 comprises 15 residues. The germline gives CDR1 MGHRA, CDR2 YSYEKL. J was trimmed by 12 bases and V by 0 bases; bases with no gene match: 8. The CDR3 nucleotides are TGCGCCAGCAGCCAAGACCCGACAGGGTTTAAACCCCTCCACTTT. Protein product: CASSQDPTGFKPLHF.

This clonotype appeared a few times. The chain is built from TRBV6-5 and TRBJ2-5; tentatively, D is TRBD2 (5 bases). Germline CDR1 reads MNHEY; CDR2 reads SVGAGI. The CDR3 loop spans 14 amino acids. V was shortened by 5 bases and J by 2 bases, with 12 bases between the two germline ends. The CDR3 region is CASSRMRRQETQYF. In DNA form, the CDR3 reads TGTGCCAGCAGTCGAATGCGGAGGCAAGAGACCCAGTACTTC.

CDR3 DNA sequence: TGTGCCACCAGTGATCCAGGGGGCGCGGAGACCCAGTACTTC. Its protein product is CATSDPGGAETQYF. This chain uses TRBV24-1 with TRBJ2-5; 8 positions match TRBD1. The CDR3 extends over 14 amino acids. Germline V gene sequence: CDR1 KGHDR, CDR2 SFDVKD. The V and J ends lost 3 bases and 5 bases, in that order; junction bases with no gene match: 4.

This clonotype was picked up many times. The V gene is TRBV7-2, the J gene TRBJ2-1, with D tentatively TRBD1 or TRBD2 (5 bases each). Germline lookup yields CDR1 SGHTA and CDR2 FQGNSA. This CDR3 contains 13 residues. Trimming took 5 bases from V and 9 from J, leaving 14 bases between them. For the CDR3, the DNA is TGTGCCAGCAGCCTAGTACGGGGCACTGAGCAGTTCTTC. Amino acids: CASSLVRGTEQFF. Looking up the rest from reference TRBV7-2 and TRBJ2-1 gives the full variable domain: GAGVSQSPSNKVTEKGKDVELRCDPISGHTALYWYRQSLGQGLEFLIYFQGNSAPDKSGLPSDRFSAERTGGSVSTLTIQRTQQEDSAVYLCASSLVRGTEQFFGPGTRLTVL.

This clonotype appeared many times. DNA for the CDR3: TGTGCCAGCAGCCAAGATAGAGGAAACACTGAAGCTTTCTTT. The encoded protein is CASSQDRGNTEAFF. The chain couples TRBV4-2 to TRBJ1-1, with D uncertain. Trimming cost V 0 bases and J 2 bases, with 7 bases left between them. Germline-derived CDR1 and CDR2 are LGHNA and YNFKEQ. The CDR3 length is 14 residues.

This clonotype turned up a few times. The gene calls are TRBV7-2 and TRBJ2-3; unclear D gene. V was pared by 5 bases and J by 7 bases, with 16 bases between. CDR3 size: 14 residues. The germline gives CDR1 SGHTA, CDR2 FQGNSA. This CDR3 is CASSVDRATNTQYF. The DNA for the CDR3 is TGTGCCAGCAGCGTAGACCGGGCTACAAATACGCAGTATTTT.

This clonotype was recorded at least ten times. The chain combines TRBV30 with TRBJ1-6; D not resolved. This CDR3 comprises 11 residues. Germline values: CDR1 GTSNPN, CDR2 SVGIG (reference sequence). V was pared by 2 bases and J by 12 bases, with 8 bases between. The CDR3: CAWSSLLPLHF. In DNA, the CDR3 is TGTGCCTGGAGTAGCCTCTTACCCCTCCACTTT.

There are many counts of this clonotype. V usage is TRBV11-2 and J usage is TRBJ1-3; D gene ambiguous. V gave up 11 bases and J gave up 7 bases, with 12 bases separating them. Per germline, CDR1 SGHAT and CDR2 FQNNGV. The CDR3 length is 11 residues. CDR3 region: CACTTRNTIYF. Here the CDR3 DNA reads TGTGCCTGCACGACTAGGAACACCATATATTTT.

This clonotype showed up many times. The chain is built from TRBV9 and TRBJ1-4; D not certain. The CDR3 spans 14 residues. The germline V and J ends were trimmed by 4 bases and 5 bases, with 12 bases remaining between them. Germline lookup yields CDR1 SGDLS and CDR2 YYNGEE. The CDR3 spells CASSPWQSNEKLFF. In DNA, the CDR3 is TGTGCCAGCAGCCCCTGGCAGAGCAATGAAAAACTGTTTTTT. The whole variable domain, filled in from reference TRBV9 and TRBJ1-4, reads DSGVTQTPKHLITATGQRVTLRCSPRSGDLSVYWYQQSLDQGLQFLIQYYNGEERAKGNILERFSAQQFPDLHSELNLSSLELGDSALYFCASSPWQSNEKLFFGSGTQLSVL.

With regard to this clonotype: Being one base from a much bigger clone, this may be a read error. The V gene is TRBV29-1, the J gene TRBJ1-2; 7 positions agree with TRBD1. The CDR3 totals 13 residues. Germline loops: CDR1 SQVTM, CDR2 ANQGSEA. The CDR3 nucleotides are TGCAGCGCTGAACGGCAGGGGGGCTATGGCTACACCTTC. Its translation is CSAERQGGYGYTF.

This sequence joins TRBV2 and TRBJ1-1; TRBD1 agrees at 7 bases. Trimming at V came to 7 bases and at J to 2 bases, leaving 13 bases not matched to a gene. The CDR3 is 16 residues long. Germline V gene sequence: CDR1 SNHLY, CDR2 FYNNEI. In DNA, the CDR3 is TGTGCCAGCAACCCCTCCCCGGGACAGCTAAACACTGAAGCTTTCTTT. Translation: CASNPSPGQLNTEAFF.

This clonotype was counted a few times. This rearrangement joins TRBV12-3 or TRBV12-4 to TRBJ1-2, with D unresolved. The CDR3 extends over 11 amino acids. The germline V and J ends were trimmed by 2 bases and 7 bases, with 5 bases remaining between them. CDR3 sequence reads: CASSLTAGYTF. CDR3 coding DNA: TGTGCCAGCAGTTTAACGGCTGGCTACACCTTC.

The rearrangement uses TRBV29-1 and TRBJ2-1; D is unclear. Trimming removed 1 base at V and 4 bases at J, with 11 bases between. CDR1 is SQVTM, CDR2 ANQGSEA, per germline. This CDR3 comprises 14 residues. The chain's CDR3 is CSVEGDHMYNEQFF. The DNA for the CDR3 is TGCAGCGTTGAAGGGGATCATATGTACAATGAGCAGTTCTTC.

The genes are TRBV4-1 and TRBJ2-7; 7 bases map to TRBD2. The CDR3 is 14 residues long. With V trimmed by 6 bases and J by 4 bases, 9 bases remained unmatched. CDR1 and CDR2 from the germline V gene are MGHRA and YSYEKL. Here the CDR3 reads CASRDPTGRYEQYF. As DNA, the CDR3 is TGCGCCAGCAGAGATCCGACCGGGAGGTACGAGCAGTACTTC.

This clonotype was recorded many times. The chain recombines TRBV6-5 with TRBJ2-3; 10 nucleotides match TRBD2. V was pared by 0 bases and J by 6 bases, with 6 bases of the junction left unmatched. Germline loops: CDR1 MNHEY, CDR2 SVGAGI. There are 16 residues in the CDR3. The CDR3 sequence is CASSYSASGRLDTQYF. The CDR3 nucleotides read TGTGCCAGCAGTTACTCGGCTAGCGGGAGATTGGATACGCAGTATTTT.

In this sample, this clonotype turned up a few times. The V call is TRBV12-3 or TRBV12-4, the J call TRBJ1-3, with no clear D. Trimming took off 4 bases at V and 4 bases at J, with 5 bases between the two ends. This CDR3 has 12 amino acids. The CDR3 is CASSYAGNTIYF. CDR3 DNA: TGTGCCAGCAGTTACGCCGGAAACACCATATATTTT.

This clonotype was counted at least ten times. The chain employs TRBV7-3 and TRBJ2-1; D ambiguous. CDR3 length equals 13 residues. Germline V gene lookup returns CDR1 SGHTA and CDR2 FQGTGA. Trimming stripped 5 bases from V and 5 bases from J, with 10 bases between. The CDR3 DNA follows: TGTGCCAGCAGCCAAGAGCGTAACAATGAGCAGTTCTTC. Translation: CASSQERNNEQFF.